This T cell receptor (beta chain) was sequenced during a study of naive and memory T cell subsets (dated by TCRdb to 2017 to 2019). Regarding the research as a whole: Sorted naive and memory T cell subsets from peripheral blood were analyzed in the study using a UMI-based, open-source pipeline for TCR alpha and beta sequencing. Complete agreement was observed between the functional CMV T cell responses and the IgG serology results. RNA was DNase-treated and reverse transcribed with TCR constant-region primers, mostly using SuperScript III. General conclusions and limits of the study: A few larger clonotypes were found in naive repertoires, especially CD8, and these larger clonotypes were possibly memory cells re-expressing CD45RA. Clonotypes were defined as single alpha or beta chain sequences, not paired alpha/beta receptors. The repertoire findings for the naive and memory subsets could not be validated against a ground truth, as none was available. TCR abundance followed a power law with an exponent that was different for naive and memory subsets but consistent across the three individuals. After error correction, over 95% of naive TCR sequences appeared only once, giving much steeper abundance distributions than memory subsets. RNA-based TCR counts may be influenced by expression changes linked to T cell activation and differentiation. In both CD4 and CD8 cells, a rise in Gini index and a fall in Shannon and inverse Simpson diversity were observed from naive through CM, EM and EMRA.

Relative to germline, V is 7 bases shorter and J is 3 bases shorter, with 20 bases between their ends. As encoded in the germline V gene, CDR1 is MDHEN while CDR2 is SYDVKM. Its CDR3 holds 16 amino acids, cysteine through phenylalanine. Kept here is only the CDR3 DNA, which spans 48 bases and is read in frame from base 1. Note on this clonotype: There is no known antigen for this receptor. No base quality information exists; no much larger clone differs at one position.

Receptors were amplified or captured by UMI-ligation and nested PCR. The beta constant-region primer was an equimolar mix of two oligonucleotides covering both TRBC1 and TRBC2. The ligated cDNA went through four rounds of PCR with nested alpha and beta constant-region primers together with the SP2 primer. A single-stranded oligonucleotide carrying the SP2 primer and a 12-nucleotide UMI was ligated to the 3' end of the cDNA by T4 RNA ligase 1. The ligation reaction was kept at 16 degrees C for 20-24 hours. PCR2 was usually performed as a SYBR Green qPCR and halted at a preset threshold so that over-amplification would not occur. Every purification after the first one was done using Agencourt AMPure XP magnetic beads. Library amounts were measured by Qubit and library quality was assessed on a TapeStation, where the main peak was expected at around 650 bp. The pooled libraries were sequenced on an Illumina MiSeq using v2 2x251 paired-end kits, which usually yielded roughly 0.95-2.2 million reads per sample. Libraries were pooled at approximately 4 nM per sample, and 5-7% PhiX was added to improve cluster recognition. Per the original workflow: Decombinator assigned V and J genes to Demultiplexor-processed FASTQ reads by tag matching, allowing a single base-pair mismatch. Collapsinator relied on UMIs to fix sequencing errors as well as frequency errors caused by PCR heterogeneity. TCRs were translated and CDR3s were extracted from the conserved cysteine to the FGXG phenylalanine by CDR3Translator, with non-productive sequences being flagged. Gini, Shannon entropy and inverse Simpson indices were calculated on repertoires that had been subsampled to equal numbers of UMI-defined TCRs. Within the linear range, a power law was fitted by maximum likelihood to the distributions of clonotype abundance. When run on a single naive CD8 sample, MIGEC and the pipeline yielded similar UMI counts, similar unique TCR numbers and similar clonal distributions. In one analysis, naive TCRs that were also found in any memory subset of the same donor were excluded from the naive repertoire. The repertoires were searched for 6,000 to 9,500 CMV-associated CDR3 sequences that had been compiled from VDJdb and a published dataset. TCRdb handled the public reads itself, with Q25 trimming in fastp and clone calling in MiXCR, and kept productive beta chains. Rows are combined by CDR3 protein, so each entry shows the most common genes and DNA. The authors' filters were not applied to this entry. The sample table shows roughly 140,000 distinct CDR3 sequences, and approximately 20% are seen once. The biggest ten clones account for 0.5% to 0.75% of the sample.

From the second PCR step onward, the TCR alpha chain libraries and the TCR beta chain libraries were amplified separately. CMV status of each donor was established by measuring IFNgamma production from CD4+ T cells after fresh PBMCs were stimulated overnight with CMV viral lysate. Miltenyi beads were used first to positively select CD4 T cells, and CD8 T cells were then positively selected from the CD4-negative fraction. Cells were stained for CD3, CD4, CD8, CD45RA, CD27 and a live/dead dye and were sorted on a BD Aria II into four subsets based on CD45RA and CD27. A few healthy volunteers provided blood, and each donor's sample was split into CD4 and CD8 T cells and then further divided into four differentiation subsets. Roughly 0.11 L of peripheral blood was drawn per donor, and PBMC were isolated by Ficoll-Paque PLUS density-gradient centrifugation. The sorted cells were lysed in RLT buffer, after which RNA was extracted using a Qiagen RNeasy kit and kept at -80 degrees C.

Sequencing was performed on naive CD8+ T cells from blood. The cell subset or site label, read with the paper, signifies: naive T cells, CD45RA high CD27+. The source is a human donor in good health. The rearranged chain carries TRBV28 and TRBJ2-3; the D gene is perhaps TRBD2, on 6 matching bases. The CDR3 region: CASTSGRRAATDTQYF. The DNA sequence reads TGTGCCAGCACCTCAGGCAGGAGGGCGGCAACAGATACGCAGTATTTT.